Presented here are 10 T cell receptor beta chains from one specimen sequenced in a study of shared clonotypes between healthy human individuals. Profiled with immunoSEQ multiplex PCR; TCRdb holds only in-frame clones, not every one. The sample has millions of clones, over 85% seen once. Sample: naive CD4+ T cells sorted from blood. Stated subset: CD45RA+ positively selected. Receptors originate from a man younger than 30 in good health.

Only one count was recorded for this clone. The chain is built from TRBV6-1 and TRBJ1-2; 9 bases are a match to TRBD1. The junction had 9 bases not matched to a gene; V was cut back by 6 bases and J by 4 bases. The CDR3 length is 15 residues. Germline CDR1 MNHNS, CDR2 SASEGT. Here the CDR3 reads CASSYQATGGYGYTF. CDR3 nucleotide sequence: TGTGCCAGCAGCTACCAAGCGACAGGGGGCTATGGCTACACCTTC.

This CDR3 is CASSVRAGTGNSPLHF. In nucleotides, the CDR3 is TGTGCCAGCAGCGTTAGGGCCGGGACAGGGAATTCACCCCTCCACTTT. The chain has TRBV9 and TRBJ1-6; TRBD1 matches 9 bases. CDR1 is SGDLS and CDR2 is YYNGEE in the germline V gene. This CDR3 comprises 16 residues. Losses at the gene ends were 2 bases for V and 7 bases for J; bases not matched to a gene: 7.

The V call is TRBV4-1, the J call TRBJ2-3, with a tentative D call TRBD2 (5 bases). This CDR3 contains 16 residues. V shed 4 bases and J shed 5 bases, with 19 bases lying between them. Germline-derived CDR1 and CDR2 are MGHRA and YSYEKL. CDR3 protein: CASSRRDGSRVDTQYF. CDR3 DNA: TGCGCCAGCAGCCGACGAGACGGCTCGCGGGTAGATACGCAGTATTTT.

The chain has TRBV30 and TRBJ1-4; D gene ambiguous. The V end lost 4 bases, the J end lost 6 bases, and 15 bases lay between the germline ends. Per the germline V gene, CDR1 is GTSNPN and CDR2 is SVGIG (reference sequence). This CDR3 spans 14 amino acids. CDR3 coding DNA: TGTGCCTGGAATAAAAATCAAAAGGATGAAAAACTGTTTTTT. It encodes CAWNKNQKDEKLFF.

The genes are TRBV6-1 and TRBJ1-1; TRBD1 aligns across 9 bases. J lost 10 bases, V lost 2 bases, and 8 bases had no gene match. The germline CDR1 and CDR2 sequences are MNHNS and SASEGT. The CDR3 has 14 amino acids. This CDR3 reads CASSEWGQGRAAFF. CDR3 nucleotides: TGTGCCAGCAGTGAATGGGGACAGGGACGGGCAGCTTTCTTT.

The chain recombines TRBV7-9 with TRBJ1-3; D is unresolved. V was trimmed by 0 bases and J by 0 bases, leaving 9 bases between them. CDR1 and CDR2 from the germline V gene are SEHNR and FQNEAQ (reference sequence). The CDR3 is made up of 16 amino acids. The CDR3 sequence is CASSLAGKDSGNTIYF. The CDR3 DNA sequence: TGTGCCAGCAGCTTAGCGGGCAAGGACTCTGGAAACACCATATATTTT.

This clone was seen just once. V and J are TRBV5-5 and TRBJ1-1; D is possibly TRBD1 (5 bases). Germline V gene data show CDR1 as SGHKS and CDR2 as YYEKEE (reference sequence). CDR3 length equals 14 residues. The germline V and J ends were trimmed by 3 bases and 3 bases, with 12 bases remaining between them. The CDR3 DNA sequence: TGTGCCAGCAGCTGGGGACGGTTCGACACTGAAGCTTTCTTT. Translated, it gives CASSWGRFDTEAFF.

The chain links TRBV11-2 to TRBJ1-1, with a weak D call TRBD1 (6 bases). Trimming removed 5 bases at V and 0 bases at J, with 13 bases between. The length of the CDR3 is 15 residues. CDR1 SGHAT and CDR2 FQNNGV come from the germline V gene. DNA of the CDR3: TGTGCCAGCAGCCAAGGGGGGGCAGTGAACACTGAAGCTTTCTTT. It specifies CASSQGGAVNTEAFF.

For this clone: Additional DNA sequences in this sample encode the identical CDR3. The V call is TRBV19, the J call TRBJ1-6; D might be TRBD1 (5 bases). The CDR3 loop spans 14 amino acids. CDR1 LNHDA and CDR2 SQIVND come from the germline V gene (reference sequence). The V end was cut by 7 bases, the J end by 0 bases, with 7 bases between. The CDR3 loop reads CASTGSSYNSPLHF. CDR3 bases: TGTGCCAGTACAGGGAGCTCCTATAATTCACCCCTCCACTTT.

The rearrangement uses TRBV4-1 and TRBJ2-7, with 12 bases fitting TRBD2. This CDR3 comprises 15 residues. Germline V gives CDR1 MGHRA, CDR2 YSYEKL. The J segment lost 6 bases and the V segment lost 4 bases, leaving 7 bases of the junction unmatched. CDR3 sequence reads: CASSPRTSGKGEQYF. The CDR3 DNA is TGCGCCAGCAGCCCCCGGACTAGCGGGAAGGGCGAGCAGTACTTC.